Sequencing of this T cell receptor (beta chain) was carried out in a study of blood T cell repertoires in COVID-19. Study details: Nucleic acid was either cDNA or gDNA, and it came from T cells, B-cell-depleted T cells, or PBMCs.

This CDR3 comprises 15 residues. Germline lookup yields CDR1 WSHSY and CDR2 SAAADI. Deletions cut 6 bases from V and 6 bases from J, with 18 bases between. Study processing details: Nucleated cell number was recorded as an estimate derived from reference gene primer amplification. Using immunoSEQ multiplex PCR, the repertoire was profiled, and TCRdb retains in-frame clones only, with some absent. The DNA gave D and trimming, while V, J and clone size come from that table. The table includes hundreds of thousands of clones, around 87% detected once. Those enrolled, adults aged about 18 to 89 years, came from 20 to 25 US areas. Categorization into cohorts depended on clinical history that participants reported.

Sequenced sample: PBMCs or T cells enriched from blood (not recorded which). The genes are TRBV10-2 and TRBJ2-1; tentatively, D is TRBD1 (6 bases). The TCR was taken from a woman aged 30 to 39 with acute COVID-19. DNA for the CDR3: TGCGCCAGCAGAAAAGACCTACAGGGTCGCAATGAGCAGTTCTTC. Protein product: CASRKDLQGRNEQFF.